The next 29 T cell receptor beta chains were all read from a single sample in a study of cytotoxic CD8 clonotypes in ibrutinib-treated CLL. The assay was immunoSEQ multiplex PCR, and TCRdb's table has in-frame clones only and misses some. The data hold some 200,000 clones, with around 72% observed a single time. This sample comprised PBMCs, obtained after 24 months of ibrutinib treatment. The origin of the receptors is a human donor with chronic lymphocytic leukemia.

This chain joins TRBV29-1 and TRBJ2-2; D is ambiguous. Trimming left V 0 bases short and J 6 bases short, with 8 bases between. Germline V CDR1 and CDR2: SQVTM, ANQGSEA. The CDR3 runs to 13 residues. CDR3 loop: CSVEETRPGELFF. The DNA of the CDR3 is TGCAGCGTTGAAGAGACCCGGCCCGGGGAGCTGTTTTTT.

V usage is TRBV4-1 and J usage is TRBJ1-5; no clear D gene. Germline V gene sequence: CDR1 MGHRA, CDR2 YSYEKL. Trimming took 1 base from V and 6 from J, leaving 7 bases between them. The CDR3 is 13 residues long. Here the CDR3 DNA reads TGCGCCAGCAGCCAAGGCCTACTTCAGCCCCAGCATTTT. Its translation: CASSQGLLQPQHF.

The chain couples TRBV9 to TRBJ2-5; possible D gene TRBD1, 5 bases. This CDR3 contains 15 residues. The germline V gene encodes CDR1 SGDLS and CDR2 YYNGEE. The V and J ends lost 3 bases and 5 bases respectively, with 17 bases between them. The DNA of the CDR3 is TGTGCCAGCAGCGCGGCCCATGGGGCTTGGGAGACCCAGTACTTC. Encoded protein: CASSAAHGAWETQYF.

The genes are TRBV19 and TRBJ2-5; the match to TRBD2 covers 10 bases. V was pared by 5 bases and J by 0 bases, with 6 bases of the junction left unmatched. The CDR3 has 16 amino acids. Germline CDR1 LNHDA, CDR2 SQIVND (reference sequence). The CDR3 DNA sequence: TGTGCCAGTAGTCCCACCGGGACTAGCGACCAAGAGACCCAGTACTTC. It translates to CASSPTGTSDQETQYF.

This clone was picked up a small number of times. The chain employs TRBV4-2 and TRBJ1-1; TRBD1 matches 7 bases. The CDR3 length is 14 residues. CDR1 and CDR2 (germline): LGHNA, YNFKEQ. V shed 5 bases, J shed 2 bases, and the junction held 5 bases outside the gene matches. CDR3: CASSEDRTNTEAFF. The CDR3 nucleotides are TGTGCCAGCAGCGAGGACAGGACAAACACTGAAGCTTTCTTT.

The chain employs TRBV27 and TRBJ2-7, with 9 bases fitting TRBD2. The CDR3 contains 14 residues. V lost 10 bases, J lost 0 bases, and 7 bases stayed unmatched. CDR1 is MNHEY and CDR2 is SMNVEV in the germline V gene (reference sequence). CDR3 region: CATGTSPSSYEQYF. The CDR3 nucleotides are TGTGCCACCGGGACTAGCCCCAGCTCCTACGAGCAGTACTTC.

The chain couples TRBV2 to TRBJ2-7; the D gene is possibly TRBD2 (6 bases). V gave up 6 bases and J gave up 2 bases, with 11 bases separating them. This CDR3 is 13 amino acids long. Germline-derived CDR1 and CDR2 are SNHLY and FYNNEI. The CDR3 loop reads CASREGRTYEQYF. DNA of the CDR3: TGTGCCAGCAGGGAGGGCCGTACCTACGAGCAGTACTTC.

This chain links TRBV11-2 with TRBJ1-1; 7 positions agree with TRBD1. Per the germline V gene, CDR1 is SGHAT and CDR2 is FQNNGV. Trimming at V came to 0 bases and at J to 10 bases, leaving 5 bases not matched to a gene. This CDR3 has 13 amino acids. The CDR3 region has the DNA TGTGCCAGCAGCTTAGATCGGAGGGGGCGAGCTTTCTTT. Amino acid sequence: CASSLDRRGRAFF.

The rearrangement links TRBV5-1 to TRBJ2-1, with D possibly TRBD2 on 6 matching bases. The germline V gene encodes CDR1 SGHRS and CDR2 YFSETQ. The CDR3 covers 17 residues. The V and J ends lost 3 bases and 3 bases respectively, with 19 bases between them. This CDR3 is CASSSSSSDPSYNEQFF. DNA for the CDR3: TGCGCCAGCAGCTCGTCGTCTAGCGACCCGAGCTACAATGAGCAGTTCTTC.

The table lists this clone with a few counts. The V call is TRBV4-1, the J call TRBJ1-2; weak D call: TRBD1 (6 bases). The V and J ends lost 6 bases and 8 bases respectively, with 19 bases between them. CDR3 length: 14 amino acids. The germline V gene encodes CDR1 MGHRA and CDR2 YSYEKL. The CDR3 sequence is CASRHITGPRGYTF. CDR3 nucleotide sequence: TGCGCCAGCAGGCATATAACAGGGCCCAGGGGCTACACCTTC.

The chain joins TRBV7-9 to TRBJ2-1; D is unclear. Trimming took 6 bases from V and 4 from J, leaving 7 bases between them. The length of the CDR3 is 12 residues. In germline, CDR1 is SEHNR, CDR2 FQNEAQ (reference sequence). Here the CDR3 reads CASRVGYNEQFF. In DNA, the CDR3 is TGTGCCAGCAGGGTTGGGTACAATGAGCAGTTCTTC.

The V gene is TRBV9, the J gene TRBJ2-1; D possibly corresponds to TRBD1 (5 bases). Germline V gene lookup returns CDR1 SGDLS and CDR2 YYNGEE. CDR3 length equals 18 residues. The ends were cut back, 4 bases at V and 1 base at J, with 21 bases in the middle. The DNA of the CDR3 is TGTGCCAGCAGCTCCTCCCCCAGGGTATCCCTATCCTACAATGAGCAGTTCTTC. Its translation is CASSSSPRVSLSYNEQFF.

The chain has TRBV4-3 and TRBJ1-2; D remains ambiguous. Germline CDR1 is LGHNA and CDR2 is YSLEER. V lost 0 bases to trimming and J lost 8 bases, with 10 bases between them. The CDR3 spans 13 residues. The CDR3 protein is CASSQDRSRGYTF. CDR3 in DNA: TGCGCCAGCAGCCAAGACCGTTCTCGAGGCTACACCTTC.

The chain joins TRBV28 to TRBJ2-7, with TRBD1 matching over 7 bases. This CDR3 spans 14 amino acids. After removal of 3 bases from V and 5 bases from J, the junction contained 7 bases not matched to a gene. CDR1 and CDR2 from the germline V gene are MDHEN and SYDVKM. The CDR3 DNA sequence: TGTGCCAGCAGTTTCCCCAGGGGGTTGGACGAGCAGTACTTC. It encodes CASSFPRGLDEQYF.

The rearrangement uses TRBV6-1 and TRBJ2-1, with 8 nucleotides matching TRBD2. V was clipped by 2 bases and J by 8 bases; unmatched bases: 5. Per germline, CDR1 MNHNS and CDR2 SASEGT. The CDR3 length is 14 residues. CDR3 coding DNA: TGTGCCAGCAGTGAAAGGACTAGCTGGGATGAGCAGTTCTTC. Amino acids: CASSERTSWDEQFF.

The genes are TRBV30 and TRBJ2-6; a possible D gene is TRBD1 (6 bases). Per germline, CDR1 GTSNPN and CDR2 SVGIG (reference sequence). V was pared by 3 bases and J by 2 bases, with 11 bases between. CDR3 length: 15 residues. The CDR3, as DNA: TGTGCCTGGAGGTATACAGGGACTGGGGCCAACGTCCTGACTTTC. Translating it yields CAWRYTGTGANVLTF.

This sequence joins TRBV5-1 and TRBJ2-7; maybe TRBD1 (6 bases). This CDR3 region has 13 residues. Germline loops: CDR1 SGHRS, CDR2 YFSETQ. Trimming pared 3 bases from V and 1 base from J, leaving 8 bases between. The CDR3 DNA follows: TGCGCCAGCAGCTCGGACAGATCCTACGAGCAGTACTTC. Its protein is CASSSDRSYEQYF.

This clone has more than one count but fewer than ten. The V and J genes are TRBV5-4 and TRBJ2-7, with TRBD2 matching 13 bases. The germline gives CDR1 SGHNT, CDR2 YYREEE (reference sequence). The V gene end was trimmed by 4 bases and the J gene end by 4 bases; junction bases not matched to a gene: 5. The CDR3 runs 15 residues. The CDR3 sequence is CASSRGLAGRYEQYF. The DNA of the CDR3 is TGTGCCAGCAGCCGGGGACTAGCGGGGCGATACGAGCAGTACTTC.

The chain links TRBV25-1 to TRBJ2-7; D unclear. The V gene lost 4 bases and the J gene lost 3 bases, with 4 bases spanning the gap. In germline, CDR1 is MGHDK, CDR2 SYGVNS. This CDR3 is 11 amino acids long. The CDR3 DNA is TGTGCCAGCAGTGTAGTCTACGAGCAGTACTTC. It encodes CASSVVYEQYF.

The V gene is TRBV6-6, the J gene TRBJ1-1; D uncertain. Per germline, CDR1 MNHNY and CDR2 SVGAGI (reference sequence). The CDR3 has 14 amino acids. V lost 3 bases and J lost 2, with 10 bases in between. The CDR3 DNA sequence: TGTGCCAGCAGTTATTCGGGAGTAAACACTGAAGCTTTCTTT. This translates into CASSYSGVNTEAFF.

This sequence joins TRBV9 and TRBJ2-1; D is uncertain. The germline V gene encodes CDR1 SGDLS and CDR2 YYNGEE. This CDR3 comprises 15 residues. V dropped 4 bases and J dropped 3 bases, with 14 bases sitting between them. CDR3 protein: CASSISFAVYNEQFF. CDR3 coding DNA: TGTGCCAGCAGCATTTCCTTCGCGGTCTACAATGAGCAGTTCTTC.

The CDR3 DNA follows: TGTGCCAGTAGTATTTTCACAGGACGAATGGAGACCCAGTACTTC. Amino acids: CASSIFTGRMETQYF. The chain is built from TRBV19 and TRBJ2-5; maybe TRBD1 (5 bases). Trimming pared 3 bases from V and 5 bases from J, leaving 16 bases between. Germline lookup yields CDR1 LNHDA and CDR2 SQIVND (reference sequence). The CDR3 totals 15 residues.

The chain has TRBV20-1 and TRBJ1-2; the D is unclear. Trimming cost V 1 base and J 7 bases, with 4 bases left between them. The CDR3 loop spans 10 amino acids. Germline loops: CDR1 DFQATT, CDR2 SNEGSKA (reference sequence). CDR3 protein: CSARVSGYTF. The CDR3 region has the DNA TGCAGTGCTAGAGTGTCTGGCTACACCTTC.

This chain links TRBV19 with TRBJ1-1, with a tentative D call TRBD1 (5 bases). The V end was cut by 6 bases, the J end by 1 base, with 15 bases between. This CDR3 region has 15 residues. Germline V gene sequence: CDR1 LNHDA, CDR2 SQIVND (reference sequence). CDR3 sequence: CASSPTVDTNTEAFF. Written as DNA, the CDR3 is TGTGCCAGTAGCCCCACGGTGGACACGAACACTGAAGCTTTCTTT.

The V call is TRBV28, the J call TRBJ2-2; 14 bases align to TRBD2. V lost 6 bases to trimming and J lost 4 bases; unmatched junction nucleotides: 10. The V gene's germline CDR1 is MDHEN and CDR2 SYDVKM. This CDR3 is 18 amino acids long. DNA for the CDR3: TGTGCCAGCAGCCCCCCGGGACTAGCGGGAGATATCACCGGGGAGCTGTTTTTT. Its protein is CASSPPGLAGDITGELFF.

Comments on this clone: A junction boundary mismatches the germline segment, possibly from a read error. J is TRBJ2-5 and V is TRBV7-7, with 8 bases aligning to TRBD2. CDR3 length: 15 amino acids. Germline CDR1 and CDR2: SSHAT and FNYEAQ (reference sequence). The CDR3 loop is CASSPGRGGQETQYF. The CDR3 nucleotides read TGTGCTAGCAGCCCTGGCCGGGGGGGTCAAGAGACCCAGTACTTC.

The rearrangement links TRBV6-1 to TRBJ1-5; D remains ambiguous. Germline CDR1 is MNHNS and CDR2 is SASEGT. Trimming left V 3 bases short and J 3 bases short, with 6 bases between. This CDR3 comprises 13 residues. The CDR3 sequence is CASSEGNNQPQHF. The CDR3 DNA reads TGTGCCAGCAGTGAGGGGAACAATCAGCCCCAGCATTTT.

V is TRBV5-4 and J is TRBJ2-7, with D hard to call. This CDR3 has 13 residues. V lost 2 bases and J 4 bases, leaving 10 bases between the germline ends. Germline CDR1 SGHNT, CDR2 YYREEE (reference sequence). In nucleotides, the CDR3 is TGTGCCAGCAGCTTCGCAGGCCGGTACGAGCAGTACTTC. Translating gives CASSFAGRYEQYF.

This clone was counted once. The chain joins TRBV7-2 to TRBJ2-1; the D gene is possibly TRBD1 (6 bases). This CDR3 region has 16 residues. Germline assignment: CDR1 SGHTA and CDR2 FQGNSA. Trimming took off 1 base at V and 4 bases at J, with 14 bases between the two ends. CDR3: CASSLGVTGRYNEQFF. In nucleotides, the CDR3 is TGTGCCAGCAGCTTAGGAGTTACAGGGAGATACAATGAGCAGTTCTTC. Full variable domain (outside the CDR3, taken from reference TRBV7-2 and TRBJ2-1): GAGVSQSPSNKVTEKGKDVELRCDPISGHTALYWYRQSLGQGLEFLIYFQGNSAPDKSGLPSDRFSAERTGGSVSTLTIQRTQQEDSAVYLCASSLGVTGRYNEQFFGPGTRLTVL.